The 30 T cell receptor beta chains given below trace back to one sample, sequenced in a study of T cells in Graves' hyperthyroidism and ophthalmopathy. The source material, RNA transcripts, was used to amplify TCR beta CDR3 regions. RT-PCR in the first round (using the HTBI primer set) targeted the TCR CDR3. One entry per CDR3 protein results from TCRdb running MiXCR on the multiplex PCR reads. The sample lists 600,000 to 750,000 distinct CDR3 sequences; 15% to 20% were seen once. Sequenced sample: blood. All receptors come from a man over 45 with Graves' hyperthyroidism.

This clonotype has more than one count but fewer than ten. This chain uses TRBV19 with TRBJ1-1; 7 bases are shared with TRBD1. CDR3 size: 19 residues. Germline V gene lookup returns CDR1 LNHDA and CDR2 SQIVND (reference sequence). V lost 2 bases and J lost 3; bases outside the gene matches: 18. CDR3 protein: CASSIISGQTRIRDTEAFF. CDR3 nucleotide sequence: TGTGCCAGTAGTATAATCTCGGGACAGACGCGGATAAGGGACACTGAAGCTTTCTTT. Full variable domain (missing parts from reference TRBV19 and TRBJ1-1): DGGITQSPKYLFRKEGQNVTLSCEQNLNHDAMYWYRQDPGQGLRLIYYSQIVNDFQKGDIAEGYSVSREKKESFPLTVTSAQKNPTAFYLCASSIISGQTRIRDTEAFFGQGTRLTVV.

This clonotype was observed at least ten times. The chain is built from TRBV10-3 and TRBJ1-2, with D perhaps TRBD1 (6 bases). Trimming removed 8 bases at V and 5 bases at J, with 15 bases between. Germline CDR1 reads ENHRY; CDR2 reads SYGVKD. This CDR3 has 13 amino acids. This CDR3 reads CAICPTQGYGYTF. In nucleotides, the CDR3 is TGTGCCATCTGCCCGACACAGGGATATGGCTACACCTTC.

CDR3 amino acids: CAWRRQGANTEAFF. CDR3 nucleotide sequence: TGTGCCTGGAGGAGACAGGGGGCGAACACTGAAGCTTTCTTT. The rearrangement uses TRBV30 and TRBJ1-1, with TRBD1 matching over 10 bases. V was clipped by 3 bases and J by 1 base; unmatched bases: 2. The CDR3 loop spans 14 amino acids. Germline V lookup: CDR1 GTSNPN, CDR2 SVGIG (reference sequence). The full variable domain, rest sourced from reference TRBV30 and TRBJ1-1, is SQTIHQWPATLVQPVGSPLSLECTVEGTSNPNLYWYRQAAGRGLQLLFYSVGIGQISSEVPQNLSASRPQDRQFILSSKKLLLSDSGFYLCAWRRQGANTEAFFGQGTRLTVV.

Worth noting for this clonotype: Given a much more abundant clone one base away, this may be a read error. This chain links TRBV14 with TRBJ2-3; D call uncertain. Germline loops: CDR1 SGHDN, CDR2 FVKESK. The CDR3 runs 15 residues. CDR3 in DNA: TGTACCAGCAGCCAAAACTTCGCACTGCCGTCTACGCAGTATTTT. Protein sequence: CTSSQNFALPSTQYF.

This clonotype was picked up many times. The chain uses TRBV27 and TRBJ2-7; TRBD1 matches at 7 bases. This CDR3 is built from 14 residues. Germline V gene sequence: CDR1 MNHEY, CDR2 SMNVEV (reference sequence). Trimming removed 3 bases from V and 5 bases from J; junction bases left unmatched: 7. The CDR3: CASSFSLDRDEQYF. DNA of the CDR3: TGTGCCAGCAGTTTCTCCCTCGACAGGGACGAGCAGTACTTC.

The CDR3 DNA reads TGTGCCAGCAGCTTAGCTGAACAACCCTCTTACAATGAGCAGTTCTTC. It specifies CASSLAEQPSYNEQFF. The chain links TRBV11-2 to TRBJ2-1; D gene ambiguous. V was cut by 1 base and J by 4 bases, with 14 bases left in between. The CDR3 is 16 residues long. Germline V gene lookup returns CDR1 SGHAT and CDR2 FQNNGV.

On this clonotype: A much larger clone differs by one base, so this may be a read error. The CDR3 does not end in the conserved phenylalanine or tryptophan, so this is likely a read error. This chain uses TRBV28 with TRBJ1-5; 9 nucleotides match TRBD1. Per the germline V gene, CDR1 is MDHEN and CDR2 is SYDVKM. This CDR3 is 15 amino acids long. The ends lost 1 base at V and 5 bases at J; junction bases unmatched: 3. Written as DNA, the CDR3 is TGTGCCAGCAGTTTATTTGGACAGGGGTATCAGCCCCAGCATTCT. Translating gives CASSLFGQGYQPQHS.

In this sample, this clonotype turned up many times. V and J are TRBV10-3 and TRBJ2-6, with 9 bases matching TRBD1. J was trimmed by 4 bases and V by 7 bases; bases with no gene match: 5. CDR1 ENHRY and CDR2 SYGVKD come from the germline V gene. This CDR3 has 15 amino acids. CDR3 nucleotides: TGTGCCATCACGGGACAGGGTCCCGGGGCCAACGTCCTGACTTTC. Translating it yields CAITGQGPGANVLTF.

This clonotype was counted a few times. The chain carries TRBV9 and TRBJ1-2; possible D gene TRBD1, 5 bases. Trimming cost V 5 bases and J 4 bases, with 12 bases left between them. Germline lookup yields CDR1 SGDLS and CDR2 YYNGEE. The CDR3 covers 13 residues. For the CDR3, the DNA is TGTGCCAGCAGGGATCAGGGTCCCTATGGCTACACCTTC. This gives the protein CASRDQGPYGYTF.

This clonotype has ten or more counts. A much larger clone lies a single base off, so this may be a read error. The chain joins TRBV28 to TRBJ2-5; 8 nucleotides match TRBD1. The CDR3 extends over 13 amino acids. Trimming removed 6 bases from V and 6 bases from J; junction bases left unmatched: 6. Germline lookup yields CDR1 MDHEN and CDR2 SYDVKM. The CDR3 bases are TGTGCCAGCAGCCGCGGACAGGGAAAGACCCAGTACTTC. This encodes CASSRGQGKTQYF.

This clonotype was seen many times. This chain connects TRBV28 to TRBJ2-7; D may correspond to TRBD1 or TRBD2 (5 bases each). The CDR3 has 17 amino acids. Trimming took off 4 bases at V and 3 bases at J, with 22 bases between the two ends. The germline V gene has CDR1 MDHEN and CDR2 SYDVKM. This chain's CDR3 is CASSSPLGLSRGYEQYF. CDR3 in DNA: TGTGCCAGCAGTTCCCCCTTGGGGCTAAGCCGGGGCTACGAGCAGTACTTC.

In DNA form, the CDR3 reads TGTGCCAGCAGCCTACCCCTGAGGGGGGGAGCCTACGAGCAGTACTTC. It translates to CASSLPLRGGAYEQYF. V gene TRBV7-6 combines with J gene TRBJ2-7; tentatively, D is TRBD2 (7 bases). Per the germline V gene, CDR1 is SGHVS and CDR2 is FNYEAQ. The V and J ends lost 5 bases and 2 bases respectively, with 19 bases between them. The CDR3 consists of 16 residues.

The chain uses TRBV4-2 and TRBJ2-1, with 10 bases aligning to TRBD2. V gave up 3 bases and J gave up 7 bases; unmatched junction bases: 9. The V gene's germline CDR1 is LGHNA and CDR2 YNFKEQ. CDR3 length: 16 amino acids. CDR3 nucleotides: TGTGCCAGCAGCCAGGCCCCGGGACTAGCGAGAAATGAGCAGTTCTTC. The encoded protein is CASSQAPGLARNEQFF.

Comments on this clonotype: An end of the junction does not agree with germline; a read error may underlie this. This chain connects TRBV20-1 to TRBJ1-2; D is unresolved. CDR3 size: 15 residues. CDR1 and CDR2 from the germline V gene are DFQATT and SNEGSKA (reference sequence). CDR3 coding DNA: TGCAGTGCTAGAGATGATAATGCCCTTAACTATGGCTGCACCTTC. It encodes CSARDDNALNYGCTF.

The V and J genes are TRBV11-2 and TRBJ2-5, with TRBD2 matching over 8 bases. J lost 9 bases, V lost 4 bases, and 1 base had no gene match. CDR1 is SGHAT, CDR2 FQNNGV, per germline. The CDR3 loop spans 11 amino acids. This chain's CDR3 is CASSWGLAQYF. The CDR3 DNA sequence: TGTGCCAGCAGCTGGGGACTAGCCCAGTACTTC.

This clonotype was detected ten times or more. V is TRBV29-1 and J is TRBJ2-7, with 10 bases fitting TRBD2. Trimming removed 5 bases from V and 5 bases from J; junction bases left unmatched: 9. Germline CDR1 is SQVTM and CDR2 is ANQGSEA. The CDR3 is 14 amino acids. CDR3 amino acids: CSVSLLAGYDEQYF. The DNA of the CDR3 is TGCAGCGTTTCCCTACTAGCGGGATACGACGAGCAGTACTTC.

The table lists this clonotype with a few counts. J is TRBJ2-1 and V is TRBV7-8; possible D gene TRBD1, 6 bases. Looked up from germline, CDR1 is SGHVS and CDR2 is FQNEAQ. V lost 2 bases to trimming and J lost 4 bases, with 12 bases between them. This CDR3 region has 15 residues. Here the CDR3 reads CASSLRWGRYNEQFF. DNA for the CDR3: TGTGCCAGCAGCTTACGCTGGGGGCGGTACAATGAGCAGTTCTTC.

The gene calls are TRBV5-1 and TRBJ1-4; the D gene is possibly TRBD1 (5 bases). Trimming stripped 0 bases from V and 5 bases from J, with 17 bases between. Germline V lookup: CDR1 SGHRS, CDR2 YFSETQ. This CDR3 is 17 amino acids long. The CDR3 spells CASSLVGLTGGNEKLFF. CDR3 nucleotide sequence: TGCGCCAGCAGCTTGGTGGGCCTGACGGGGGGAAATGAAAAACTGTTTTTT. The full variable domain, rest sourced from reference TRBV5-1 and TRBJ1-4, is KAGVTQTPRYLIKTRGQQVTLSCSPISGHRSVSWYQQTPGQGLQFLFEYFSETQRNKGNFPGRFSGRQFSNSRSEMNVSTLELGDSALYLCASSLVGLTGGNEKLFFGSGTQLSVL.

This clonotype was seen a few times. The V call is TRBV2, the J call TRBJ1-4; D unresolved. V was trimmed by 8 bases and J by 7 bases, leaving 17 bases between them. This CDR3 contains 14 residues. Germline V CDR1 and CDR2: SNHLY, FYNNEI. Here the CDR3 DNA reads TGTGCCAGCCGGATGGGGAGGCAGAGTGAAAAACTGTTTTTT. Protein: CASRMGRQSEKLFF.

V and J are TRBV12-3 or TRBV12-4 and TRBJ1-6; 9 bases are shared with TRBD1. The CDR3 is made up of 14 amino acids. The V and J ends lost 7 bases and 9 bases, in that order; junction bases with no gene match: 7. DNA of the CDR3: TGTGCCAGCACCTACGGGACAGGGATTTCACCCCTCCACTTT. This sequence encodes CASTYGTGISPLHF.

This clonotype was recorded many times. The chain links TRBV27 to TRBJ2-1; D is uncertain. The CDR3 loop spans 12 amino acids. The germline CDR1 and CDR2 sequences are MNHEY and SMNVEV (reference sequence). V dropped 7 bases and J dropped 15 bases, with 19 bases sitting between them. DNA of the CDR3: TGTGCCAGCACCTTCACCCGGACCTTCTTGTTCTTC. Encoded protein: CASTFTRTFLFF.

This clonotype has a count of ten or more. J is TRBJ2-1 and V is TRBV6-1; 10 bases agree with TRBD1. J gave up 5 bases and V 5 bases, and 3 bases lay outside the gene matches. CDR1 and CDR2 from the germline V gene are MNHNS and SASEGT. The CDR3 sequence is 14 residues long. The CDR3 DNA follows: TGTGCCAGCAGTCCCGGGACAGGGGACAATGAGCAGTTCTTC. This translates into CASSPGTGDNEQFF.

Only a few counts were recorded for this clonotype. The rearrangement uses TRBV6-1 and TRBJ2-1; D may be TRBD2 (6 bases). Germline V gene lookup returns CDR1 MNHNS and CDR2 SASEGT. The CDR3 contains 16 residues. The V gene lost 7 bases and the J gene lost 7 bases, with 23 bases spanning the gap. For the CDR3, the DNA is TGTGCCAGCAACCAATACCGGGACTCTCTGGGGAATGAGCAGTTCTTC. Protein sequence: CASNQYRDSLGNEQFF.

This clonotype was seen ten or more times. The V and J genes are TRBV24-1 and TRBJ2-5, with a possible D match to TRBD1 (5 bases). This CDR3 is built from 14 residues. Germline CDR1 and CDR2: KGHDR and SFDVKD. V lost 4 bases, J lost 5 bases, and 13 bases lay in between. The CDR3 here is CATSDSDRLETQYF. The CDR3 coding sequence is TGTGCCACCAGTGACTCAGACAGACTGGAGACCCAGTACTTC.

In this sample, this clonotype turned up a few times. The V gene is TRBV5-1, the J gene TRBJ2-5; TRBD1 matches 7 bases. This CDR3 spans 15 amino acids. In germline, CDR1 is SGHRS, CDR2 YFSETQ. Trimming cost V 2 bases and J 5 bases; bases outside gene matches: 9. The DNA for the CDR3 is TGCGCCAGCAGCTTAGGCACAGGGGTTGTGGAGACCCAGTACTTC. Translating it yields CASSLGTGVVETQYF.

The V call is TRBV6-6, the J call TRBJ1-6; D remains ambiguous. The CDR3 runs 17 residues. The V and J ends lost 0 bases and 2 bases respectively, with 11 bases between them. In germline, CDR1 is MNHNY, CDR2 SVGAGI (reference sequence). CDR3 sequence reads: CASSYSFLGPYNSPLHF. The CDR3 DNA reads TGTGCCAGCAGTTACTCATTCTTGGGCCCCTATAATTCACCCCTCCACTTT.

A few counts support this clonotype. This rearrangement joins TRBV5-4 to TRBJ2-5; no definite D call. The CDR3 covers 14 residues. V lost 0 bases to trimming and J lost 4 bases, with 10 bases between them. Germline loops: CDR1 SGHNT, CDR2 YYREEE (reference sequence). This CDR3 is CASSLDRWSETQYF. CDR3 nucleotides: TGTGCCAGCAGCTTGGATAGGTGGTCAGAGACCCAGTACTTC.

This clonotype has only a few counts. The rearrangement uses TRBV6-2 or TRBV6-3 and TRBJ1-5; TRBD1 aligns across 9 bases. J lost 6 bases, V lost 4 bases, and 1 base had no gene match. Germline V gives CDR1 MNHEY, CDR2 SVGEGT. The CDR3 is 13 amino acids. This CDR3 reads CASSWTGVQPQHF. CDR3 in DNA: TGTGCCAGCAGTTGGACAGGGGTTCAGCCCCAGCATTTT.

The V and J genes are TRBV19 and TRBJ1-6; TRBD1 might be the D (6 bases). CDR1 and CDR2 from the germline V gene are LNHDA and SQIVND (reference sequence). The V and J ends lost 6 bases and 10 bases respectively, with 19 bases between them. This CDR3 region has 15 residues. The CDR3 loop reads CASSPEDRHFSPLHF. In DNA form, the CDR3 reads TGTGCCAGTAGCCCCGAGGACAGACATTTCTCACCCCTCCACTTT.

This clonotype was found a few times. This rearrangement joins TRBV6-1 to TRBJ2-1, with a possible D match to TRBD1 (6 bases). This CDR3 is built from 13 residues. The germline V gene has CDR1 MNHNS and CDR2 SASEGT. Trimming stripped 7 bases from V and 2 bases from J, with 9 bases between. The CDR3 DNA reads as TGTGCCAGCAAAAGGGGGACCTACAATGAGCAGTTCTTC. It codes for CASKRGTYNEQFF.